Included here is one T cell receptor beta chain sequence, with context. Its antigen remains unknown. The CDR3 length is 15 residues. Germline CDR1 is SGHRS and CDR2 is YFSETQ. J lost 2 bases, V lost 2 bases, and 5 bases had no gene match. This entry comes from a study of cytomegalovirus exposure and HLA in healthy donors. Study-wide findings and caveats: A classifier reportedly called cytomegalovirus status with high sensitivity and specificity. Rare TCR sequences predominated, though certain public TCRs were found in many donors. Among TCR beta chains, those listed as cytomegalovirus-associated numbered over 150.

Clones were read by immunoSEQ multiplex PCR, and TCRdb kept only the in-frame ones, dropping some. Here the sample spans 110,000 to 150,000 clones, 94% being singletons. The sequencing input was PBMCs. V is TRBV5-1 and J is TRBJ2-7; 9 nucleotides align to TRBD1. The source is a man between 18 and 35 years old in good health and CMV-seropositive. The CDR3 loop reads CASSLGDRVAYEQYF. DNA of the CDR3: TGCGCCAGCAGCTTAGGGGACAGGGTCGCCTACGAGCAGTACTTC.